The clone carrying this T cell receptor (beta chain) was counted once. Antigen unknown. The source of the sample is a study of shared clonotypes between healthy human individuals. Study conclusions and caveats: Represented genetic and exposure-history diversity was restricted by having few donors. When naive CD4 clonotypes were compared across several donors, about 4.8% were shared. What rarefaction showed was incomplete sorted-subset sequencing despite large depth.

The germline V and J ends were trimmed by 0 bases and 5 bases, with 12 bases remaining between them. Germline values: CDR1 SGDLS, CDR2 YYNGEE. The CDR3 sequence is 15 residues long. Assay: immunoSEQ multiplex PCR; the TCRdb copy retains only in-frame clones and omits some. The repertoire consists of around 1.5 million clones, with nearly 99% occurring once and the leading ten covering 0.4% to 0.45%. The chain combines TRBV9 with TRBJ1-5, with D possibly matching TRBD1 (5 bases). This receptor was identified in a man aged 30-40 years in good health. Sequenced input: naive CD4+ T cells sorted from blood. Sample subset: CD45RA+ positively selected. The CDR3 protein is CASSVAAGTDQPQHF. The CDR3 DNA is TGTGCCAGCAGCGTAGCGGCAGGGACTGATCAGCCCCAGCATTTT.